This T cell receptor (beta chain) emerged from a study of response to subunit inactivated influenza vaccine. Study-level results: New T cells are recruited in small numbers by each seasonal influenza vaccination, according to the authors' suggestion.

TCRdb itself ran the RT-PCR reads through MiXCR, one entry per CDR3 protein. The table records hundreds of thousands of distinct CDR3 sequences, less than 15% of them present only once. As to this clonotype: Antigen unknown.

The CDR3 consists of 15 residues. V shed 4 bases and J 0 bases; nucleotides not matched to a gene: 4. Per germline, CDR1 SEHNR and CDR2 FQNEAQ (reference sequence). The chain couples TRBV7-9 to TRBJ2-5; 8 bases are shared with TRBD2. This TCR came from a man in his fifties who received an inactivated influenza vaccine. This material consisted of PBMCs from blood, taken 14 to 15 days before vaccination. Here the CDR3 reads CASSWVTSDQETQYF. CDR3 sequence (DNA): TGTGCCAGCAGCTGGGTGACTAGCGACCAAGAGACCCAGTACTTC. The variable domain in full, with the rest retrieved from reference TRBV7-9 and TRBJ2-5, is DTGVSQNPRHKITKRGQNVTFRCDPISEHNRLYWYRQTLGQGPEFLTYFQNEAQLEKSRLLSDRFSAERPKGSFSTLEIQRTEQGDSAMYLCASSWVTSDQETQYFGPGTRLLVL.